Listed here is a single T cell receptor beta chain. V was trimmed by 0 bases and J by 2 bases, leaving 21 bases between them. CDR3 length: 19 residues. The germline V gene encodes CDR1 PRHDT and CDR2 FYEKMQ (reference sequence). As originally analysed: Reference gene primer amplification gave estimated nucleated cell counts. The data were produced by immunoSEQ multiplex PCR, yet TCRdb's version contains in-frame clones alone and is incomplete. V and J calls and clone size are given by that table; D and trimming were obtained from the DNA. This sample has fewer than 300,000 clones, with about 83% found just once. The sample comes from a study of blood T cell repertoires in COVID-19.

The TCR originated in an elderly man with acute or convalescent COVID-19. J is TRBJ2-3 and V is TRBV13; possibly TRBD2 for D (6 bases). Sequencing used peripheral blood. The CDR3 nucleotides read TGTGCCAGCAGCTTAGGTTTTAGTCCGGGAGTGGCGAACACAGATACGCAGTATTTT. It encodes CASSLGFSPGVANTDTQYF.